A selection of T cell receptor beta chains follows, all from one sample in a study of breast tumors, draining lymph nodes, adjacent tissues. TCRdb redid the calling of the multiplex PCR reads with MiXCR, one entry per CDR3 protein. The repertoire holds 60,000 to 75,000 distinct CDR3 sequences, with approximately 57% as singletons. Specimen: breast tumor tissue. All receptors derive from a female donor with breast cancer. Some clones in this sample may be carry-over from other donors' samples. The CDR3 runs from the conserved cysteine through the conserved F or W. D genes are given only for firm matches. The size of a clone is reported for some rows only, either as once, few or many, or as a class for expanded clones.

clone_size: once
d_call: .
v_call: TRBV29-1
j_call: TRBJ2-1
cdr3_nt: TGCAGCAGTTACAGGGTGGGAGCCAACTACAATGAGCAGTTCTTC
cdr3_aa: CSSYRVGANYNEQFF

clone_size: .
d_call: .
v_call: TRBV7-9
j_call: TRBJ1-6
cdr3_nt: TGTGCCAGCAGCCCCGGGACCGAAGTCAATTCACCCCTCCACTTT
cdr3_aa: CASSPGTEVNSPLHF

clone_size: many
d_call: .
v_call: TRBV6-1
j_call: TRBJ2-2
cdr3_nt: TGTGCCAGCAGTGAAGACACCGGGGAGCTGTTTTTT
cdr3_aa: CASSEDTGELFF

clone_size: few
d_call: TRBD2
v_call: TRBV4-2
j_call: TRBJ2-3
cdr3_nt: TGTGCCAGCAGCCGTCCGGGGGGAGATACGCAGTATTTT
cdr3_aa: CASSRPGGDTQYF

clone_size: .
d_call: .
v_call: TRBV7-9
j_call: TRBJ2-2
cdr3_nt: TGTGCCAGCAGCTACAATCCCACGAAGCTGTTTTTT
cdr3_aa: CASSYNPTKLFF

clone_size: .
d_call: .
v_call: TRBV2
j_call: TRBJ2-2
cdr3_nt: TGTGCCAGCAGTGAAGGCAAAACTGGGGCCAACACCGGGGAGCTGTTTTTT
cdr3_aa: CASSEGKTGANTGELFF

clone_size: .
d_call: TRBD2
v_call: TRBV9
j_call: TRBJ2-7
cdr3_nt: TGTGCCGGCAGCGTAGGCCCGGGAGGGCACTACGAGCAGTACTTC
cdr3_aa: CAGSVGPGGHYEQYF

clone_size: .
d_call: TRBD1
v_call: TRBV14
j_call: TRBJ2-3
cdr3_nt: TGTGCCAGCAGCATACAGGGGGCTTGGACAGATACGCAGTATTTT
cdr3_aa: CASSIQGAWTDTQYF

clone_size: .
d_call: TRBD2
v_call: TRBV9
j_call: TRBJ2-7
cdr3_nt: TGTGCCAGCAGCGTTGGACTAGCGGACAGCTACGAGCAGTACTTC
cdr3_aa: CASSVGLADSYEQYF

clone_size: .
d_call: .
v_call: TRBV7-9
j_call: TRBJ2-1
cdr3_nt: TGTGCCAGCAGAAGTCCTTCGTACAATGAGCAGTTCTTC
cdr3_aa: CASRSPSYNEQFF

clone_size: few
d_call: .
v_call: TRBV28
j_call: TRBJ1-2
cdr3_nt: TGTGCCAGCAGTTTAGCAGCGGGCGCCCGGGGCAGGGGCACCTTC
cdr3_aa: CASSLAAGARGRGTF

clone_size: many
d_call: .
v_call: TRBV19
j_call: TRBJ2-1
cdr3_nt: TGTGCCAGTAGTGCGCAAGCGGTTGCCCTCTACAATGAGCAGTTCTTC
cdr3_aa: CASSAQAVALYNEQFF

clone_size: few
d_call: .
v_call: TRBV19
j_call: TRBJ1-6
cdr3_nt: TGTGCCAGTAGTCCCTTGGATAATTCACCCCTCCACTTT
cdr3_aa: CASSPLDNSPLHF

clone_size: many
d_call: TRBD1
v_call: TRBV19
j_call: TRBJ2-2
cdr3_nt: TGTGCCAGTAGTATGCGGACAGGGGGCTTCACCGGGGAGCTGTTTTTT
cdr3_aa: CASSMRTGGFTGELFF

clone_size: .
d_call: .
v_call: TRBV7-2
j_call: TRBJ1-6
cdr3_nt: TGTGCCAGCAGCTTAGCACAGGGACATAGTTCACCCCTCCGCTTT
cdr3_aa: CASSLAQGHSSPLRF

clone_size: .
d_call: TRBD2
v_call: TRBV5-1
j_call: TRBJ2-3
cdr3_nt: TGCGCCGGCAGCCGAGGGCTAGCGGGGGGCATCAGCACAGATACGCAGTATTTT
cdr3_aa: CAGSRGLAGGISTDTQYF

clone_size: many
d_call: TRBD1
v_call: TRBV6-6
j_call: TRBJ2-5
cdr3_nt: TGTGCCAGCAGTTATGGCGGGACAGGGGGCACAGAGACCCAGTACTTC
cdr3_aa: CASSYGGTGGTETQYF

clone_size: .
d_call: .
v_call: TRBV6-2/TRBV6-3
j_call: TRBJ1-3
cdr3_nt: TGTGCCAGCAGTTACGGTTCCTCTGGAAACACCATATATTTT
cdr3_aa: CASSYGSSGNTIYF

clone_size: .
d_call: .
v_call: TRBV20-1
j_call: TRBJ2-7
cdr3_nt: TGCGGTGCTAGAGGGCGGACACTCGTAAGGGGAGTCGGGCAGTACTTC
cdr3_aa: CGARGRTLVRGVGQYF

clone_size: .
d_call: .
v_call: TRBV6-5
j_call: TRBJ2-6
cdr3_nt: TGTGCCACCATCAGACAAGGAGGGTCTGGGGCCAACGTCCTGACTTTC
cdr3_aa: CATIRQGGSGANVLTF

clone_size: once
d_call: .
v_call: TRBV9
j_call: TRBJ1-3
cdr3_nt: TGTGCCGGCAGCAGTACACTCTCTGTTGGAAACACCACATATTTT
cdr3_aa: CAGSSTLSVGNTTYF

clone_size: .
d_call: .
v_call: TRBV2
j_call: TRBJ2-7
cdr3_nt: TGTGCCAGCAGTGAAGTGGCAGGGCCTGCCGGCCAGTACTTC
cdr3_aa: CASSEVAGPAGQYF

clone_size: .
d_call: TRBD1
v_call: TRBV7-3
j_call: TRBJ1-6
cdr3_nt: TGTGCCAGCAGCGTCACGGGACAGGGAAATTCACCCCTCCACTTT
cdr3_aa: CASSVTGQGNSPLHF

clone_size: .
d_call: .
v_call: TRBV7-6
j_call: TRBJ1-6
cdr3_nt: TGTGCCAGCAGCTCCGGGAGCTCCTATAATTCACCCCTCCACTTT
cdr3_aa: CASSSGSSYNSPLHF

clone_size: .
d_call: TRBD1
v_call: TRBV2
j_call: TRBJ1-6
cdr3_nt: TGTGCCAGCGGGACAGACGCAAATTCACCCCTCCACTTT
cdr3_aa: CASGTDANSPLHF

clone_size: .
d_call: TRBD1
v_call: TRBV29-1
j_call: TRBJ2-7
cdr3_nt: TGCAGCGTCTTCGGACAGGGGTACGAGCAGTACTTC
cdr3_aa: CSVFGQGYEQYF

clone_size: few
d_call: .
v_call: TRBV15
j_call: TRBJ2-1
cdr3_nt: TGTGCCACCAGCAGAACGAGGGACGGCAATGAGCAGTTCTTC
cdr3_aa: CATSRTRDGNEQFF

clone_size: .
d_call: .
v_call: TRBV20-1
j_call: TRBJ1-3
cdr3_nt: TGCAGTGCTAGAGCCTTACTACCTGGAAACACCATATATTTT
cdr3_aa: CSARALLPGNTIYF

clone_size: many
d_call: TRBD1
v_call: TRBV28
j_call: TRBJ1-6
cdr3_nt: TGTGCCAGCGACAGGGGGGGAAATTCACCCCTCCACTTT
cdr3_aa: CASDRGGNSPLHF

clone_size: many
d_call: .
v_call: TRBV20-1
j_call: TRBJ2-1
cdr3_nt: TGCAGTGCTAGAGCCCGGGTTTCCTACAATGAGCAGTTCTTC
cdr3_aa: CSARARVSYNEQFF

clone_size: once
d_call: .
v_call: TRBV6-1
j_call: TRBJ2-1
cdr3_nt: TGTGCCAGCAGCTACTCGGAAGTGGGGGATGAGCAGTTCTTC
cdr3_aa: CASSYSEVGDEQFF

clone_size: .
d_call: TRBD2
v_call: TRBV20-1
j_call: TRBJ2-7
cdr3_nt: TGCGGTGCTAGACTAGCGGGGGGATCCTCCGAGCAGTACTTC
cdr3_aa: CGARLAGGSSEQYF

clone_size: many
d_call: TRBD2
v_call: TRBV6-2/TRBV6-3
j_call: TRBJ2-2
cdr3_nt: TGTGCCAGCACAGCGGGAGAGACCGGGGAGCTGTTTTTT
cdr3_aa: CASTAGETGELFF

clone_size: many
d_call: .
v_call: TRBV6-5
j_call: TRBJ2-7
cdr3_nt: TGTGCCAGCAGTCACGGGACATCTTACGAGCAGTACTTC
cdr3_aa: CASSHGTSYEQYF

clone_size: .
d_call: .
v_call: TRBV7-2
j_call: TRBJ1-6
cdr3_nt: TGTGCCAGCAGCTTACTTGGGCTGTCGGGTAATTTCCCCCTCCACTTT
cdr3_aa: CASSLLGLSGNFPLHF

clone_size: many
d_call: .
v_call: TRBV4-2
j_call: TRBJ1-4
cdr3_nt: TGTGCCAGCAGCCAACGCAGGGGAGAAGGAACTAATGAAAAACTGTTTTTT
cdr3_aa: CASSQRRGEGTNEKLFF

clone_size: .
d_call: .
v_call: TRBV15
j_call: TRBJ1-5
cdr3_nt: TGTGCCACCAGCAGAGAGAGGATTCAGCCCCAGCATTTT
cdr3_aa: CATSRERIQPQHF

clone_size: many
d_call: .
v_call: TRBV9
j_call: TRBJ2-3
cdr3_nt: TGTGCCAGCAGCGCATGGGACTCCACAGATACGCAGTATTTT
cdr3_aa: CASSAWDSTDTQYF

clone_size: .
d_call: .
v_call: TRBV5-6
j_call: TRBJ2-5
cdr3_nt: TGTGCCAGCAGCTTGGAGGCGCGCGGTGGCGGGACCCAGTACTTC
cdr3_aa: CASSLEARGGGTQYF

clone_size: many
d_call: .
v_call: TRBV2
j_call: TRBJ1-5
cdr3_nt: TGTGCCAGCAGTAGGGGGGGAGCTGGCAATCAGCCCCAGCATTTT
cdr3_aa: CASSRGGAGNQPQHF

clone_size: .
d_call: .
v_call: TRBV5-1
j_call: TRBJ2-7
cdr3_nt: TGCGCCAGCAGCTTGTACGGGGGTCGACAGAACTACGAGCAGTACTTC
cdr3_aa: CASSLYGGRQNYEQYF

clone_size: .
d_call: .
v_call: TRBV7-2
j_call: TRBJ1-1
cdr3_nt: TGTGCCAGCAGCTTAGCACGGGGGCAGTACACTGAAGCTTTCTTT
cdr3_aa: CASSLARGQYTEAFF

clone_size: once
d_call: .
v_call: TRBV29-1
j_call: TRBJ1-3
cdr3_nt: TGCAGCGTTGTTTACTACTTAGGGGGTCCTGGAAACACCATATATTTT
cdr3_aa: CSVVYYLGGPGNTIYF

clone_size: .
d_call: .
v_call: TRBV15
j_call: TRBJ1-6
cdr3_nt: TGTGCCACCAGCAGAGATGATAATTCACCCCTCCACTTT
cdr3_aa: CATSRDDNSPLHF

clone_size: many
d_call: .
v_call: TRBV20-1
j_call: TRBJ2-7
cdr3_nt: TGCAGTGCTAGGAGGGGGGTGGCCTACGAGCAGTACTTC
cdr3_aa: CSARRGVAYEQYF

clone_size: .
d_call: .
v_call: TRBV6-1
j_call: TRBJ1-2
cdr3_nt: TGTGCCAGCTCCGCGACAGGACGCTACACCTTC
cdr3_aa: CASSATGRYTF

clone_size: .
d_call: .
v_call: TRBV7-2
j_call: TRBJ2-3
cdr3_nt: TGTGCCAGCAGCCGGACAAACCCCGGGACGGGTTCAGATACGCAGTATTTT
cdr3_aa: CASSRTNPGTGSDTQYF

clone_size: .
d_call: .
v_call: TRBV2
j_call: TRBJ2-1
cdr3_nt: TGTGCCAGCAGTGAAAGGAGGGGCACCGGGACATTTGGGCAGTTCTTC
cdr3_aa: CASSERRGTGTFGQFF

clone_size: many
d_call: .
v_call: TRBV11-2
j_call: TRBJ2-1
cdr3_nt: TGTGCCAGCAGCGGGACGGACAGGACGTGGGACTTGCAGTTCTTC
cdr3_aa: CASSGTDRTWDLQFF

clone_size: .
d_call: .
v_call: TRBV5-1
j_call: TRBJ1-2
cdr3_nt: TGCGCCAGCAGGGGGACATTAAACTATGGCTACACCTTC
cdr3_aa: CASRGTLNYGYTF